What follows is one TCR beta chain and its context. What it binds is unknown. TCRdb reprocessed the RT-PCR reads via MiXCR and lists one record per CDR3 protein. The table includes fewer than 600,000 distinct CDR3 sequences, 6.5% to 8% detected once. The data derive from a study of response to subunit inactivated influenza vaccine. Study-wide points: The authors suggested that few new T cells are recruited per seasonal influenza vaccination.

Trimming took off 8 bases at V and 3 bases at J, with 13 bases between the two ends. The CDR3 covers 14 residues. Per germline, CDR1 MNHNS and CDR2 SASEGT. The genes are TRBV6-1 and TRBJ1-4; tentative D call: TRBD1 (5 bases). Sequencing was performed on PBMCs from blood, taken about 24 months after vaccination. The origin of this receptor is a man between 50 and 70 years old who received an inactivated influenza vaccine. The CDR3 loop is CASGRVPSNEKLFF. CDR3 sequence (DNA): TGTGCCAGCGGCAGGGTCCCGTCTAATGAAAAACTGTTTTTT.